Each of the 3 T cell receptor beta chains below was sequenced from the same sample in a study of high-grade serous ovarian cancer treatment subgroups. The tumor samples were collected prior to definitive surgery or chemotherapy. Method: immunoSEQ multiplex PCR; TCRdb's copy keeps in-frame clones and lacks some. Counted here are 6,500 to 8,000 clones, approximately 79% occurring once; the ten biggest clones make up 4.5% to 6%. The sequenced sample was tumor tissue. The receptors here all came from a human donor with high-grade serous ovarian cancer.

This sequence joins TRBV2 and TRBJ2-5; 8 nucleotides match TRBD2. The assigned J gene may be wrong: the sequence end matches TRBJ2-7 better. There are 13 residues in the CDR3. CDR1 and CDR2 from the germline V gene are SNHLY and FYNNEI. The CDR3 DNA is TGTGCCAGCATAAGCGGGGGCCTCTACGAGCAGTACTTC. It encodes CASISGGLYEQYF.

The rearrangement links TRBV6-6 to TRBJ2-7; D gene unclear. CDR1 and CDR2 (germline): MNHNY, SVGAGI (reference sequence). The CDR3 covers 13 residues. The V end was cut by 5 bases, the J end by 3 bases, with 11 bases between. Here the CDR3 DNA reads TGTGCCAGCAGTCCCGATAGTTTCTACGAGCAGTACTTC. This gives the protein CASSPDSFYEQYF.

V usage is TRBV6-5 and J usage is TRBJ1-4; 12 bases line up with TRBD1. V shed 4 bases, J shed 10 bases, and the junction held 4 bases outside the gene matches. The CDR3 loop spans 14 amino acids. CDR1 MNHEY and CDR2 SVGAGI come from the germline V gene. The CDR3 region is CASSFRDRGRKLFF. CDR3 in DNA: TGTGCCAGCAGTTTCCGGGACAGGGGGCGAAAACTGTTTTTT.